The 14 T cell receptor beta chains below all came from one sample that was sequenced in a study of T-cell memory formation after mild COVID-19. TCRdb re-derived calls from the 5' RACE reads in MiXCR, one entry per CDR3 protein. This sample has approximately 430,000 distinct CDR3 sequences, with 20% to 30% found just once. The source material was PBMCs or a T cell subset sorted from them (not recorded which). The receptors were gathered from an adult woman who had mild COVID-19 (a few samples of this study predate the infection). Cell type and time point are not known.

This clonotype appeared a single time. The CDR3 spells CASSLAVRTDTQYF. For the CDR3, the DNA is TGTGCCAGCAGCTTAGCGGTCCGGACAGATACGCAGTATTTT. The chain is built from TRBV7-9 and TRBJ2-3; D unclear. The V end was cut by 0 bases, the J end by 3 bases, with 7 bases between. Germline V gives CDR1 SEHNR, CDR2 FQNEAQ (reference sequence). CDR3 length equals 14 residues.

This clonotype came up many times. The chain is built from TRBV10-3 and TRBJ1-5, with D unclear. Trimming removed 10 bases at V and 5 bases at J, with 15 bases between. Germline values: CDR1 ENHRY, CDR2 SYGVKD. The CDR3 spans 13 residues. CDR3 loop: CATGTYVDQPQHF. The CDR3, as DNA: TGTGCCACCGGAACCTATGTAGATCAGCCCCAGCATTTT.

This sequence joins TRBV11-2 and TRBJ2-4; maybe TRBD1 (8 bases). The CDR3 consists of 16 residues. CDR1 is SGHAT and CDR2 is FQNNGV in the germline V gene. Trimming removed 1 base from V and 6 bases from J, with 16 bases in between. CDR3 DNA: TGTGCCAGCAGCTTAGTGGCGGGAGACAGGGGAAACATTCAGTACTTC. Translating it yields CASSLVAGDRGNIQYF.

This rearrangement joins TRBV7-2 to TRBJ2-7; D may be TRBD1 or TRBD2 (6 bases each). This CDR3 has 16 residues. Germline-derived CDR1 and CDR2 are SGHTA and FQGNSA. Trimming removed 5 bases at V and 0 bases at J, with 17 bases between. CDR3 sequence: CASSILQGLYSYEQYF. CDR3 bases: TGTGCCAGCAGCATCTTACAGGGACTCTACTCCTACGAGCAGTACTTC.

The chain links TRBV4-1 to TRBJ2-5, with D possibly matching TRBD2 (5 bases). This CDR3 region has 17 residues. With 1 base removed from V and 0 bases from J, the gap between germline ends came to 15 bases. Germline values: CDR1 MGHRA, CDR2 YSYEKL. The CDR3 here is CASSQGVVEGYQETQYF. The DNA of the CDR3 is TGCGCCAGCAGCCAAGGGGTAGTCGAGGGTTACCAAGAGACCCAGTACTTC.

CDR3 amino acids: CASRRTGTYGYTF. The DNA of the CDR3 is TGTGCCAGCAGAAGGACCGGGACCTATGGCTACACCTTC. This rearrangement joins TRBV7-2 to TRBJ1-2; D possibly corresponds to TRBD1 (5 bases). V gave up 6 bases and J gave up 4 bases, with 12 bases separating them. Looked up from germline, CDR1 is SGHTA and CDR2 is FQGNSA. This CDR3 region has 13 residues.

This chain connects TRBV20-1 to TRBJ2-3; D unclear. Germline CDR1 is DFQATT and CDR2 is SNEGSKA (reference sequence). V lost 3 bases and J lost 0, with 10 bases in between. The CDR3 loop spans 14 amino acids. The CDR3 is CSARLLTSTDTQYF. The CDR3 DNA is TGCAGTGCTAGGCTATTAACTAGCACAGATACGCAGTATTTT.

This clonotype was seen a few times. This chain joins TRBV24-1 and TRBJ2-6; D is unclear. Per the germline V gene, CDR1 is KGHDR and CDR2 is SFDVKD. Trimming removed 2 bases at V and 2 bases at J, with 0 bases between. CDR3 length equals 13 residues. CDR3 coding DNA: TGTGCCACCAGTGATTCTGGGGCCAACGTCCTGACTTTC. Its translation: CATSDSGANVLTF.

As DNA, the CDR3 is TGCGCCAGCAGCAACGGGGGTGCAACTAATGAAAAACTGTTTTTT. Its protein product is CASSNGGATNEKLFF. The rearrangement uses TRBV5-1 and TRBJ1-4; D perhaps matches TRBD1 (5 bases). The CDR3 runs to 15 residues. Germline V gives CDR1 SGHRS, CDR2 YFSETQ. The ends were cut back, 4 bases at V and 0 bases at J, with 10 bases in the middle.

The chain joins TRBV15 to TRBJ1-5; D not certain. Trimming stripped 1 base from V and 1 base from J, with 17 bases between. This CDR3 has 18 amino acids. CDR1 is LNHNV and CDR2 is YYDKDF in the germline V gene (reference sequence). The CDR3 DNA is TGTGCCACCAGCAGAGTGCTGTTTCGGGATTCGAGCAATCAGCCCCAGCATTTT. Translating gives CATSRVLFRDSSNQPQHF.

The chain couples TRBV10-3 to TRBJ2-1; no clear D gene. Trimming left V 2 bases short and J 10 bases short, with 6 bases between. The CDR3 loop spans 11 amino acids. Germline CDR1 ENHRY, CDR2 SYGVKD. The CDR3 nucleotides are TGTGCCATCAGTGAGGAGTTGGAGCAGTTCTTC. Translated, it gives CAISEELEQFF.

This clonotype was recorded a few times. The chain links TRBV12-3 or TRBV12-4 to TRBJ1-1; no clear D gene. Trimming left V 9 bases short and J 11 bases short, with 19 bases between. The CDR3 extends over 12 amino acids. The CDR3 reads CASSAGLLDAFF. The CDR3, as DNA: TGTGCCAGTTCAGCGGGCCTCCTTGACGCTTTCTTT.

The table lists this clonotype with a few counts. The chain carries TRBV20-1 and TRBJ2-7; 9 nucleotides match TRBD2. The CDR3 is 17 residues long. The V segment lost 5 bases and the J segment 3 bases; nucleotides outside the gene matches: 17. CDR1 DFQATT and CDR2 SNEGSKA come from the germline V gene (reference sequence). This CDR3 is CSAGSWGLRGGNYEQYF. The DNA for the CDR3 is TGCAGTGCTGGATCCTGGGGGTTGCGGGGGGGTAACTACGAGCAGTACTTC.

This clonotype turned up a few times. CDR3 sequence reads: CASSYGLNTGELFF. The DNA for the CDR3 is TGTGCCAGCAGCTACGGATTGAACACCGGGGAGCTGTTTTTT. The V and J genes are TRBV11-1 and TRBJ2-2, with unresolved D. Germline lookup yields CDR1 SGHAT and CDR2 FQDESV (reference sequence). V lost 4 bases, J lost 1 base, and 7 bases lay in between. CDR3 length: 14 residues.